This T cell receptor beta chain was retrieved from a study of T cells after yellow fever vaccination. Findings and limits, study-wide: Post-booster samples contained most primary-vaccination clones (nearly 98% CD4, about 90% CD8). Abundant clonotypes from the bulk population could contaminate FACS-sorted repertoires.

In this sample, this clonotype turned up many times. The antigen remains undetermined. The germline CDR1 and CDR2 sequences are SGHNT and YYREEE (reference sequence). The CDR3 has 14 amino acids. V lost 1 base to trimming and J lost 6 bases, with 11 bases between them. The study made its TCR cDNA through 5'RACE template switching. That step introduced a universal primer site along with UMIs. TCRdb called the 5' RACE reads again in MiXCR, with one record for every CDR3 protein. Altogether 200,000 to 300,000 distinct CDR3 sequences are present, 6% to 8% being singletons, with the ten largest covering 1.1%.

The sequence was collected from a man younger than 45 who received the YFV17D yellow fever vaccine. Sequenced material: CD4+ T cells sorted from PBMCs, taken on the day of the yellow fever booster vaccination. V and J are TRBV5-4 and TRBJ2-1, with no clear D. CDR3 region: CASSLLGPFNEQFF. CDR3 DNA: TGTGCCAGCAGCTTGCTGGGTCCGTTCAATGAGCAGTTCTTC.